This is a list of T cell receptor beta chains from one sample in a study of Ad26.COV2.S vaccination and SARS-CoV-2 variants. Clones were sequenced by immunoSEQ multiplex PCR, and TCRdb holds only the in-frame ones, with some missing. Of approximately 480,000 clones detected, 87% appear once; the ten largest clones hold around 13%. This specimen was peripheral blood, taken in a trial of Ad26.COV2.S vaccine versus placebo. Receptor source: a person aged 18-60 years who received the Ad26.COV2.S COVID-19 vaccine or a placebo. CDR3s leave out the opening cysteine and the closing phenylalanine or tryptophan. Size tells how often a clone was seen (once, few, many) or the class of an expanded clone, and some rows leave it out.

.	TRBV19	ASSIEGLNTEAF
.	TRBV30	AWRQGVSSYGYT
.	TRBV11-3	ASSLAGGADTQY
once	TRBV4-2	ASRGRTGANEKLF
.	TRBV7-2	ASSLVRSEITEAF
.	TRBV11-2	ASSLDGRGYNTDTQY
.	TRBV7-2	ASSPTGGNQPQH
few	TRBV5-1	ASSLGVHGELF
.	TRBV9	ASSRGAFTDTQY
.	TRBV6-1	ASSDYGQGARVGELF
.	TRBV28	ASSLGGLRGNTIY
.	TRBV19	ASSSGDPGHRTEAF
.	TRBV28	ASSLVGALQTH
.	TRBV6-1	ASSEGSNRVGNTIY
.	TRBV15	ATSILLAGAYNEQF
.	TRBV4-2	ASSQDGTSGRSNDDEQF
.	TRBV30	AWSVNLNTGELF
.	TRBV6-4	ATSVLPGRANEQF
.	TRBV30	AWSVDVSQTTYTEAF
.	TRBV3-1/TRBV3-2	ASSNSLGQGLYNEQF
.	TRBV28	ASSLNGGATEAF
.	TRBV7-8	ASSPDNRGYT
.	TRBV6-5	ASTTSGAMTDTQY
.	TRBV14	ASSFTGLAGVGEQY
few	TRBV30	AWSVPSGRTDTQY
once	TRBV29-1	SALITGGAYEQY
.	TRBV7-2	ASSLPPSGSDEQY
.	TRBV19	ASSIVFPPRAEQY
.	TRBV28	ASPPLASGGGPYEQY
.	TRBV6-4	ASSETGWAGELF
once	TRBV7-2	ASSLAPYEQY
once	TRBV19	ASSINQGSYEQY
.	TRBV15	ATSRDTGGYT
.	TRBV6-5	ASSETRGEQF
.	TRBV5-4	ASSLQGPNTGELF
.	TRBV12-3/TRBV12-4	ASQGPSINTIY
.	TRBV4-2	ASSLDAGDEQY